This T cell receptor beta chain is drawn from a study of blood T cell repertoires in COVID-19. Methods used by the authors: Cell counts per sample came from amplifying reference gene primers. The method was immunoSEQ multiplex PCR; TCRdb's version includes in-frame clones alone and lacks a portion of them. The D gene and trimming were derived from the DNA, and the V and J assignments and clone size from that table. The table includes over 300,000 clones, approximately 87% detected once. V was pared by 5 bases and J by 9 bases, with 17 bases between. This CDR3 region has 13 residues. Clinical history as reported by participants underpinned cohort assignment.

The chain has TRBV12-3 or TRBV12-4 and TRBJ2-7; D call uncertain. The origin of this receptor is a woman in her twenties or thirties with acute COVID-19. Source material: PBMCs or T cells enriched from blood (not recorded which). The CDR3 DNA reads TGTGCCAGCAGTATAGACCAGTCGTCATGGCAGTACTTC. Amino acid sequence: CASSIDQSSWQYF.